One and the same sample provided the 10 T cell receptor beta chains below, sequenced in a study of T cells in Graves' hyperthyroidism and ophthalmopathy. The source material, RNA transcripts, was used to amplify TCR beta CDR3 regions. HTBI primers were the set used in a first-round RT-PCR of the TCR CDR3. TCRdb recomputed calls from the multiplex PCR reads with MiXCR, one row per CDR3 protein. Here the sample spans about 690,000 distinct CDR3 sequences, 15% to 20% being singletons. Material: blood. The source of these receptors is a man aged 45-60 years with Graves' hyperthyroidism.

The J gene is TRBJ2-4, the V gene TRBV27; the D gene is possibly TRBD1 (7 bases). Germline CDR1 reads MNHEY; CDR2 reads SMNVEV (reference sequence). Trimming removed 3 bases at V and 8 bases at J, with 14 bases between. This CDR3 has 14 residues. The CDR3 coding sequence is TGTGCCAGCAGTTTTACAGGGGAGGAGGACATTCAGTACTTC. This translates into CASSFTGEEDIQYF.

This clonotype was counted ten times or more. The chain carries TRBV18 and TRBJ2-3; 7 bases agree with TRBD1. Per germline, CDR1 KGHSH and CDR2 LQKENI. Losses at the gene ends were 5 bases for V and 0 bases for J; bases not matched to a gene: 8. CDR3 size: 16 residues. CDR3 sequence reads: CASSGPRGPSTDTQYF. The CDR3 nucleotides read TGTGCCAGCTCAGGACCTAGGGGGCCAAGCACAGATACGCAGTATTTT.

The rearrangement links TRBV4-1 to TRBJ1-1; D gene uncertain. Trimming left V 1 base short and J 4 bases short, with 13 bases between. This CDR3 has 15 residues. The germline V gene encodes CDR1 MGHRA and CDR2 YSYEKL. The CDR3 loop reads CASSQGVNWGTEAFF. The DNA of the CDR3 is TGCGCCAGCAGCCAAGGGGTCAACTGGGGCACTGAAGCTTTCTTT.

The chain uses TRBV7-2 and TRBJ2-1; 12 bases fit TRBD2. Trimming at V came to 1 base and at J to 7 bases, leaving 5 bases not matched to a gene. Germline V gene sequence: CDR1 SGHTA, CDR2 FQGNSA. The CDR3 runs to 16 residues. CDR3 residues: CASSLVASGRGNEQFF. The DNA of the CDR3 is TGTGCCAGCAGCTTAGTGGCTAGCGGGAGGGGGAATGAGCAGTTCTTC. Supplemented by reference TRBV7-2 and TRBJ2-1, the full variable domain reads GAGVSQSPSNKVTEKGKDVELRCDPISGHTALYWYRQSLGQGLEFLIYFQGNSAPDKSGLPSDRFSAERTGGSVSTLTIQRTQQEDSAVYLCASSLVASGRGNEQFFGPGTRLTVL.

This clonotype came up many times. The chain recombines TRBV24-1 with TRBJ1-5; 9 nucleotides line up with TRBD1. Germline-derived CDR1 and CDR2 are KGHDR and SFDVKD. The length of the CDR3 is 15 residues. V lost 5 bases and J lost 5; bases outside the gene matches: 6. The CDR3, as DNA: TGTGCCACCAGTGCCCCGGGACAGGGATATCAGCCCCAGCATTTT. It is translated as CATSAPGQGYQPQHF.

The chain couples TRBV7-8 to TRBJ2-5; D assignment may be TRBD1 or TRBD2 (5 bases each). The length of the CDR3 is 16 residues. V was clipped by 1 base and J by 4 bases, with 16 bases between them. The germline V gene has CDR1 SGHVS and CDR2 FQNEAQ. CDR3 sequence: CASSLDPPGPPETQYF. CDR3 bases: TGTGCCAGCAGCTTAGACCCCCCGGGACCACCAGAGACCCAGTACTTC.

This clonotype was counted between two and nine times. The chain couples TRBV11-2 to TRBJ2-3; D remains unclear. This CDR3 has 11 amino acids. The V end lost 10 bases, the J end lost 4 bases, and 9 bases lay between the germline ends. CDR1 SGHAT and CDR2 FQNNGV come from the germline V gene. The DNA for the CDR3 is TGTGCCACCACGACGTCAGATACGCAGTATTTT. It is translated as CATTTSDTQYF.

V usage is TRBV19 and J usage is TRBJ1-1; D uncertain. Trimming removed 7 bases at V and 8 bases at J, with 23 bases between. Germline assignment: CDR1 LNHDA and CDR2 SQIVND (reference sequence). The CDR3 contains 15 residues. The DNA for the CDR3 is TGTGCCAGTACTACGCTCGCAGGACGCCTACGAGAAGCTTTCTTT. As protein: CASTTLAGRLREAFF.

In this sample, this clonotype turned up many times. The J gene is TRBJ2-3, the V gene TRBV7-2; 13 bases agree with TRBD2. The CDR3 extends over 16 amino acids. Germline trimming cut 5 bases from V and 5 bases from J; bases unmatched to any gene: 7. Germline lookup yields CDR1 SGHTA and CDR2 FQGNSA. The CDR3 DNA is TGTGCCAGCAGCGGTCGACTAGCGGGAGGAGGAGATACGCAGTATTTT. Its protein is CASSGRLAGGGDTQYF. Full variable domain (outside the CDR3, taken from reference TRBV7-2 and TRBJ2-3): GAGVSQSPSNKVTEKGKDVELRCDPISGHTALYWYRQSLGQGLEFLIYFQGNSAPDKSGLPSDRFSAERTGGSVSTLTIQRTQQEDSAVYLCASSGRLAGGGDTQYFGPGTRLTVL.

The V gene is TRBV13, the J gene TRBJ2-7; D gene ambiguous. V lost 5 bases, J lost 3 bases, and 11 bases lay in between. The CDR3 totals 13 residues. Germline assignment: CDR1 PRHDT and CDR2 FYEKMQ (reference sequence). Here the CDR3 reads CASSTGMVYEQYF. The CDR3 coding sequence is TGTGCCAGCAGCACGGGCATGGTCTACGAGCAGTACTTC.